This TCR beta chain was captured by sequencing in a study of cytomegalovirus exposure and HLA in healthy donors. On this clone itself: What it recognizes is unknown.

13 Jbeta primers and 60 Vbeta primers were used for the PCR. TCRdb's table, derived via immunoSEQ multiplex PCR, lists solely in-frame clones and lacks some. In the table there are approximately 74,000 clones, approximately 78% of which are singletons. Germline assignment: CDR1 MDHEN and CDR2 SYDVKM. The V end was cut by 3 bases, the J end by 3 bases, with 9 bases between. The CDR3 extends over 14 amino acids. Findings of the study overall: Researchers reported in a later analysis that a missense DCLRE1C variant was tied to TCR beta V- and J-gene trimming.

The study sampled nominally healthy donors, though unrecorded immune exposures were likely. The chain joins TRBV28 to TRBJ2-4; D gene ambiguous. The receptor was derived from a woman in her thirties in good health and CMV-seronegative. The specimen was PBMCs. CDR3 in amino acids: CASSLFSSKNIQYF. The CDR3 DNA is TGTGCCAGCAGTTTGTTTAGTAGCAAAAACATTCAGTACTTC.